This TCR beta chain was recorded in a study of cytomegalovirus exposure and HLA in healthy donors. Study background: The same platform as the 666 first-cohort repertoires was used for the 95 to 150 validation repertoires, a later analysis reported.

The CDR3 contains 14 residues. Germline CDR1 and CDR2: LGHNA and YSLEER. The V end lost 0 bases, the J end lost 4 bases, and 9 bases lay between the germline ends. Whole-study results and caveats: The finding came from a later analysis; first-cohort TCR clusters tended to co-occur in the 120 or so validation repertoires. Some TCR beta chains (more than 150 of them) were listed as cytomegalovirus-associated.

Comment on this clone: Antigen unknown.

The repertoire was sequenced with immunoSEQ multiplex PCR; TCRdb's copy has only in-frame clones and lacks some. The sample holds some 270,000 clones, 80% to 90% seen once. The source is a woman younger than 35 in good health and CMV-seronegative. The chain uses TRBV4-3 and TRBJ1-2; D is unresolved. Sequenced material: PBMCs. CDR3 region: CASSQDAGFYGYTF. The CDR3 region has the DNA TGCGCCAGCAGCCAAGACGCGGGTTTCTATGGCTACACCTTC.